This T cell receptor beta chain was captured by sequencing in a study of T-cell memory formation after mild COVID-19. In TCRdb, the 5' RACE reads were re-called with MiXCR into one record per CDR3 protein. The sample contains roughly 300,000 distinct CDR3 sequences, roughly 15% of which appear only once. The sample holds a few counts of this clonotype. Losses at the gene ends were 0 bases for V and 4 bases for J; bases not matched to a gene: 2. CDR3 length: 15 residues. CDR1 is SGHRS and CDR2 is YFSETQ in the germline V gene. This TCR came from a man between 18 and 29 years old who had mild COVID-19 (a few samples of this study predate the infection). Cell type and time point are not known. The chain combines TRBV5-1 with TRBJ2-1, with TRBD1 identical over 9 bases. The sequencing input was PBMCs or a T cell subset sorted from them (not recorded which). This CDR3 is CASSLGGQGYNEQFF. The CDR3 DNA reads TGCGCCAGCAGCTTGGGGGGACAGGGATACAATGAGCAGTTCTTC.